What follows are 6 T cell receptor beta chains derived from one specimen sequenced in a study of CD8 T cells in ankylosing spondylitis. TCRdb fed the 5' RACE reads into MiXCR, producing one record per CDR3 protein. This repertoire shows around 140,000 distinct CDR3 sequences, more than 9.5% found once; its top ten account for around 4.3%. The sequencing input was blood, either unsorted or a sorted T cell fraction (not recorded which). These receptors were obtained from a female donor with ankylosing spondylitis or in good health (not recorded which).

Ten or more counts support this clonotype. V and J are TRBV6-1 and TRBJ1-3; D remains unclear. V lost 3 bases to trimming and J lost 0 bases, with 9 bases between them. Germline assignment: CDR1 MNHNS and CDR2 SASEGT. This CDR3 has 15 residues. The CDR3 region is CASSEDGTSGNTIYF. CDR3 sequence (DNA): TGTGCCAGCAGTGAGGACGGAACCTCTGGAAACACCATATATTTT.

This clonotype has a count of ten or more. This chain uses TRBV12-3 or TRBV12-4 with TRBJ2-7; D is unclear. Trimming stripped 6 bases from V and 4 bases from J, with 10 bases between. This CDR3 has 12 residues. The CDR3 is CASSPTGYEQYF. CDR3 nucleotides: TGTGCCAGCAGCCCCACTGGTTACGAGCAGTACTTC.

This clonotype was seen a handful of times. The chain uses TRBV7-9 and TRBJ2-3, with 11 bases fitting TRBD2. Per the germline V gene, CDR1 is SEHNR and CDR2 is FQNEAQ (reference sequence). V lost 1 base to trimming and J lost 0 bases; unmatched junction nucleotides: 3. The CDR3 has 17 residues. The CDR3 sequence: CASSLGTSGSSTDTQYF. In nucleotides, the CDR3 is TGTGCCAGCAGCTTAGGGACTAGCGGGTCTAGCACAGATACGCAGTATTTT. The variable domain in full, completed from reference TRBV7-9 and TRBJ2-3, reads DTGVSQNPRHKITKRGQNVTFRCDPISEHNRLYWYRQTLGQGPEFLTYFQNEAQLEKSRLLSDRFSAERPKGSFSTLEIQRTEQGDSAMYLCASSLGTSGSSTDTQYFGPGTRLTVL.

The table lists this clonotype with a few counts. V and J are TRBV7-3 and TRBJ2-1, with D unclear. CDR3 length equals 15 residues. Trimming pared 5 bases from V and 2 bases from J, leaving 13 bases between. Germline V gene lookup returns CDR1 SGHTA and CDR2 FQGTGA. The CDR3 DNA reads TGTGCCAGCAGCCCGGCTGGTCCTACCTACAATGAGCAGTTCTTC. Residues: CASSPAGPTYNEQFF.

A word on this clonotype: This sequence may be a read error, since a much larger clone differs from it by one base. This chain links TRBV11-2 with TRBJ2-3; TRBD2 aligns across 10 bases. J lost 2 bases, V lost 2 bases, and 13 bases had no gene match. The CDR3 covers 19 residues. Germline assignment: CDR1 SGHAT and CDR2 FQNNGV. The CDR3 here is CASSLSGLAAPWATDTQYF. In DNA form, the CDR3 reads TGTGCCAGCAGCTTATCCGGACTAGCGGCACCTTGGGCCACAGATACGCAGTATTTT.

There are many counts of this clonotype. V and J are TRBV20-1 and TRBJ2-3; the D gene is possibly TRBD2 (6 bases). V lost 1 base and J 11 bases, leaving 10 bases between the germline ends. Germline V gene sequence: CDR1 DFQATT, CDR2 SNEGSKA (reference sequence). The CDR3 sequence is 11 residues long. In DNA form, the CDR3 reads TGCAGTGCTAGAGGGCTCGGGGGGCAGTATTTT. Translated: CSARGLGGQYF.